The 17 T cell receptor beta chains below come from one sample, sequenced in a study of identical twins. TCRdb re-analysed the 5' RACE reads in MiXCR, keeping a single row per CDR3 protein. Here the sample spans around 550,000 distinct CDR3 sequences, approximately 16% being singletons. This sample was shared with a second study, whose subject was yellow fever vaccine responses in identical twins.

Input material: CD4+ T cells sorted from blood. The source of these receptors is a woman aged 18-29 years in good health.

This clonotype was detected a few times. The chain recombines TRBV5-1 with TRBJ1-2; no clear D. In germline, CDR1 is SGHRS, CDR2 YFSETQ. The CDR3 has 13 residues. Trimming took off 1 base at V and 6 bases at J, with 10 bases between the two ends. The CDR3 bases are TGCGCCAGCAGCTTGCAGGCCCCGGATGGCTACACCTTC. The encoded protein is CASSLQAPDGYTF.

This clonotype has just a few counts. The chain links TRBV28 to TRBJ1-1; D gene unclear. CDR3 length: 12 residues. The V end was cut by 0 bases, the J end by 7 bases, with 6 bases between. Per germline, CDR1 MDHEN and CDR2 SYDVKM. The CDR3, as DNA: TGTGCCAGCAGTTTATGGGGAGTTGAAGCTTTCTTT. Amino acids: CASSLWGVEAFF. Filled out from reference TRBV28 and TRBJ1-1, the complete variable domain reads DVKVTQSSRYLVKRTGEKVFLECVQDMDHENMFWYRQDPGLGLRLIYFSYDVKMKEKGDIPEGYSVSREKKERFSLILESASTNQTSMYLCASSLWGVEAFFGQGTRLTVV.

The rearrangement uses TRBV2 and TRBJ1-5; D remains unclear. V gave up 6 bases and J gave up 0 bases, with 6 bases separating them. The CDR3 has 13 amino acids. Germline V gene lookup returns CDR1 SNHLY and CDR2 FYNNEI. The CDR3 DNA is TGTGCCAGCAGAGACAATAGCAATCAGCCCCAGCATTTT. Its translation is CASRDNSNQPQHF.

The chain recombines TRBV12-3 or TRBV12-4 with TRBJ2-2, with D perhaps TRBD1 (6 bases). This CDR3 spans 15 amino acids. The germline V and J ends were trimmed by 6 bases and 1 base, with 12 bases remaining between them. The chain's CDR3 is CASSPGAGNTGELFF. The CDR3 coding sequence is TGTGCCAGCAGCCCAGGGGCAGGGAACACCGGGGAGCTGTTTTTT.

This clonotype appeared a few times. V and J are TRBV10-3 and TRBJ1-5; D is undetermined. Germline V CDR1 and CDR2: ENHRY, SYGVKD. Between the trimmed V and J ends, which lost 2 bases and 4 bases, there was a span of 6 bases. The CDR3 is made up of 13 amino acids. CDR3 sequence: CAISELSNQPQHF. CDR3 coding DNA: TGTGCCATCAGTGAGCTCTCTAATCAGCCCCAGCATTTT.

This clonotype was counted many times. This sequence joins TRBV28 and TRBJ1-1; 9 bases align to TRBD1. Germline V gives CDR1 MDHEN, CDR2 SYDVKM. CDR3 size: 14 residues. V trimming: 6 bases; J trimming: 0 bases; junction bases outside the gene matches: 2. CDR3 amino acids: CASSGQGMNTEAFF. CDR3 bases: TGTGCCAGCAGCGGACAGGGGATGAACACTGAAGCTTTCTTT.

The chain uses TRBV14 and TRBJ2-2, with D perhaps matching TRBD2 (6 bases). This CDR3 region has 17 residues. CDR1 and CDR2 (germline): SGHDN, FVKESK. Trimming removed 3 bases at V and 0 bases at J, with 14 bases between. CDR3 DNA sequence: TGTGCCAGCAGCCACAGAACCGGGACTTCGAACACCGGGGAGCTGTTTTTT. Translating gives CASSHRTGTSNTGELFF.

This chain connects TRBV7-9 to TRBJ1-2, with D possibly being TRBD1 (5 bases). Per germline, CDR1 SEHNR and CDR2 FQNEAQ (reference sequence). Trimming shortened V by 7 bases and J by 0 bases, and 9 bases separated the two germline ends. The CDR3 extends over 13 amino acids. The CDR3 DNA is TGTGCCAGCACCCTGACAGCTAACTATGGCTACACCTTC. It encodes CASTLTANYGYTF.

The genes are TRBV21-1 and TRBJ2-1; TRBD1 is taken as the D call from the table, unchecked against the DNA. TRBV21-1 is recorded as a pseudogene. The CDR3 consists of 13 residues. The CDR3: CASSKVPGNEQFF. The CDR3 DNA reads as TGTGCCAGCAGCAAAGTCCCGGGGAATGAGCAGTTCTTC.

The chain carries TRBV29-1 and TRBJ2-3; D remains ambiguous. Germline V gene lookup returns CDR1 SQVTM and CDR2 ANQGSEA. V dropped 4 bases and J dropped 2 bases, with 13 bases sitting between them. The CDR3 runs 14 residues. CDR3 sequence reads: CSVVGGSFTDTQYF. The CDR3 DNA sequence: TGCAGCGTTGTTGGCGGATCCTTCACAGATACGCAGTATTTT.

CDR3 nucleotides: TGTGCCAGCAGGGGCTCCGACTCTGGAAACACCATATATTTT. Protein product: CASRGSDSGNTIYF. V gene TRBV12-3 or TRBV12-4 combines with J gene TRBJ1-3; unclear D gene. V was cut by 6 bases and J by 0 bases, with 9 bases left in between. The CDR3 contains 14 residues.

The genes are TRBV5-1 and TRBJ2-2, with TRBD1 as a possible D gene (6 bases). Germline CDR1 reads SGHRS; CDR2 reads YFSETQ. The CDR3 has 19 amino acids. With 4 bases removed from V and 0 bases from J, the gap between germline ends came to 22 bases. In nucleotides, the CDR3 is TGCGCCAGCAGCAAGACGGGACAACAAACCCTTACGAACACCGGGGAGCTGTTTTTT. Encoded protein: CASSKTGQQTLTNTGELFF.

This clonotype has a count of ten or more. The CDR3 loop reads CASSPLSGTNTGELFF. CDR3 DNA sequence: TGTGCCAGCAGCCCCCTTTCGGGGACGAACACCGGGGAGCTGTTTTTT. The genes are TRBV7-2 and TRBJ2-2; maybe TRBD2 (5 bases). The CDR3 runs to 16 residues. The germline V and J ends were trimmed by 5 bases and 0 bases, with 13 bases remaining between them. From germline, CDR1 is SGHTA and CDR2 FQGNSA.

J is TRBJ1-3 and V is TRBV28; 7 bases match TRBD1. This CDR3 spans 16 amino acids. After removal of 7 bases from V and 0 bases from J, the junction contained 9 bases not matched to a gene. Germline V lookup: CDR1 MDHEN, CDR2 SYDVKM. CDR3 sequence reads: CASNLRTGVSGNTIYF. CDR3 DNA sequence: TGTGCCAGCAACCTTCGGACAGGTGTCTCTGGAAACACCATATATTTT.

This clonotype showed up just a few times. This sequence joins TRBV5-1 and TRBJ2-3, with 11 bases fitting TRBD1. J gave up 9 bases and V 4 bases, and 4 bases lay outside the gene matches. The germline gives CDR1 SGHRS, CDR2 YFSETQ. The CDR3 runs to 13 residues. The CDR3 sequence is CASSVGQGDTQYF. The CDR3 DNA sequence: TGCGCCAGCAGCGTGGGACAGGGGGACACGCAGTATTTT.

This clonotype was seen a handful of times. CDR3 sequence: CASSERGSVEQYV. The CDR3 DNA follows: TGTGCCAGCAGTGAACGGGGGAGTGTGGAGCAGTACGTC. The chain has TRBV6-1 and TRBJ2-7; the D gene is possibly TRBD2 (6 bases). Trimming removed 2 bases at V and 7 bases at J, with 12 bases between. CDR3 length equals 13 residues. Germline CDR1 reads MNHNS; CDR2 reads SASEGT.

The chain is built from TRBV6-2 or TRBV6-3 and TRBJ2-6, with D possibly TRBD1 on 5 matching bases. The CDR3 length is 15 residues. CDR1 is MNHEY, CDR2 SVGEGT, per germline. V gave up 10 bases and J gave up 0 bases, with 13 bases separating them. In nucleotides, the CDR3 is TGTGCCACGGTTTGGGGCAGCTCTGGGGCCAACGTCCTGACTTTC. Its protein is CATVWGSSGANVLTF.